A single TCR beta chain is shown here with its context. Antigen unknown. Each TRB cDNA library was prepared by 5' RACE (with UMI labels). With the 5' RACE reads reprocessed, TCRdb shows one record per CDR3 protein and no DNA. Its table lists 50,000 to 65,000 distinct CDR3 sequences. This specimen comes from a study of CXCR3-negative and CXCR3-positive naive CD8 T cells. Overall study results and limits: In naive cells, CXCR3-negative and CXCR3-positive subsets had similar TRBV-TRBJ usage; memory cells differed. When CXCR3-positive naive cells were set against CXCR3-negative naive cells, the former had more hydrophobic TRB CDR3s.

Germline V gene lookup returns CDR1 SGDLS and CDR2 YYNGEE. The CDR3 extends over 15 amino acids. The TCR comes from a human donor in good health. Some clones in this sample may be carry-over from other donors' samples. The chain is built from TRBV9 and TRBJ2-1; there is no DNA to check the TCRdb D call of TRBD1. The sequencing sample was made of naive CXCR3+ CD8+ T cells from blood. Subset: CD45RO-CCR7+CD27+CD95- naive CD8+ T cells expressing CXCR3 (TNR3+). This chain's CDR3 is CASSDTGTVPIEQFF.